The clone carrying this TCR beta chain was observed a few times. Its antigen is as yet unknown. This sample was included in a study of identical twins. The study, taken as a whole, reports: Beta out-of-frame sequences displayed a weaker excess of sharing between twins.

The CDR3 sequence is 15 residues long. V dropped 6 bases and J dropped 2 bases, with 14 bases sitting between them. Germline V gene data show CDR1 as LNHDA and CDR2 as SQIVND (reference sequence). TCRdb re-analysed the 5' RACE reads in MiXCR, keeping a single row per CDR3 protein. The repertoire holds around 1.7 million distinct CDR3 sequences, with around 33% as singletons. The source of this sequence is a newborn girl in good health. The V call is TRBV19, the J call TRBJ2-1; D is unclear. The specimen sequenced was cord blood. Here the CDR3 DNA reads TGTGCCAGTAGAACGACTCCCCGGACCTACAATGAGCAGTTCTTC. Translated: CASRTTPRTYNEQFF.